One and the same sample provided the 7 T cell receptor beta chains below, sequenced in a study of vaccination effects on CD4 cells after COVID-19. What these receptors recognize is not known. ViraFEST used viral peptide pools to expand antigen-specific CD4+ T cells before sequencing. Following an approximately 9-day culture, CD4+ T cells were purified. Documented for the person is a PCR-confirmed SARS-CoV-2 infection occurring between March and December 2020. Assay used: immunoSEQ multiplex PCR; TCRdb lists only in-frame clones, some missing. The data hold 21,000 or so clones, with roughly 80% observed a single time. This material consisted of CD4+ T cells from PBMCs cultured with a peptide pool, taken before COVID-19 vaccination. Receptors were obtained from a human donor who had a prior SARS-CoV-2 infection.

The chain combines TRBV28 with TRBJ2-7, with D unclear. The CDR3 length is 15 residues. CDR1 and CDR2 from the germline V gene are MDHEN and SYDVKM. V was clipped by 3 bases and J by 2 bases, with 14 bases between them. Here the CDR3 reads CASSFLKGNPYEQYF. The CDR3 nucleotides read TGTGCCAGCAGTTTTCTAAAGGGAAATCCCTACGAGCAGTACTTC.

The J gene is TRBJ2-1, the V gene TRBV5-8; D is unclear. Germline-derived CDR1 and CDR2 are SGHTS and YDEGEE. The CDR3 has 11 residues. V was cut by 1 base and J by 8 bases, with 4 bases left in between. The CDR3 loop is CASSLIYEQFF. The CDR3 DNA follows: TGTGCCAGCAGCTTGATCTATGAGCAGTTCTTC.

The rearrangement links TRBV7-2 to TRBJ2-7, with 11 bases lining up with TRBD1. Trimming cost V 5 bases and J 4 bases; bases outside gene matches: 10. Germline V gene data show CDR1 as SGHTA and CDR2 as FQGNSA. The CDR3 covers 16 residues. CDR3 amino acids: CASSTSRGTGGYEQYF. CDR3 sequence (DNA): TGTGCCAGCAGCACAAGTCGCGGGACAGGGGGATACGAGCAGTACTTC.

The chain combines TRBV7-6 with TRBJ2-7; D is unresolved. The CDR3 sequence is 15 residues long. The V gene's germline CDR1 is SGHVS and CDR2 FNYEAQ. Trimming removed 5 bases at V and 6 bases at J, with 20 bases between. This chain's CDR3 is CASSPHVPPDGEQYF. The CDR3 DNA sequence: TGTGCCAGCAGCCCCCATGTTCCCCCTGATGGCGAGCAGTACTTC. The variable domain in full, completed from reference TRBV7-6 and TRBJ2-7, reads GAGVSQSPRYKVTKRGQDVALRCDPISGHVSLYWYRQALGQGPEFLTYFNYEAQQDKSGLPNDRFSAERPEGSISTLTIQRTEQRDSAMYRCASSPHVPPDGEQYFGPGTRLTVT.

The J gene is TRBJ2-7, the V gene TRBV6-5, with 8 bases that match TRBD1. CDR1 and CDR2 from the germline V gene are MNHEY and SVGAGI. Germline trimming cut 6 bases from V and 4 bases from J; bases unmatched to any gene: 8. The CDR3 is 14 amino acids. The DNA for the CDR3 is TGTGCCAGCAGACCCGGACAGGGACAATACGAGCAGTACTTC. Amino acids: CASRPGQGQYEQYF.

The chain links TRBV5-1 to TRBJ2-3; D unclear. Germline CDR1 and CDR2: SGHRS and YFSETQ. The CDR3 spans 16 residues. Trimming stripped 0 bases from V and 4 bases from J, with 15 bases between. CDR3 protein: CASSLVSEAPPDTQYF. In DNA, the CDR3 is TGCGCCAGCAGCTTGGTATCAGAGGCCCCCCCAGATACGCAGTATTTT.

This clone appeared a few times. The chain recombines TRBV6-5 with TRBJ1-1, with D perhaps TRBD1 (5 bases). The CDR3 extends over 14 amino acids. V lost 6 bases, J lost 1 base, and 12 bases lay in between. Germline loops: CDR1 MNHEY, CDR2 SVGAGI. The CDR3 DNA sequence: TGTGCCAGCAGGTTAACAGGAGCGAACACTGAAGCTTTCTTT. Its translation: CASRLTGANTEAFF.